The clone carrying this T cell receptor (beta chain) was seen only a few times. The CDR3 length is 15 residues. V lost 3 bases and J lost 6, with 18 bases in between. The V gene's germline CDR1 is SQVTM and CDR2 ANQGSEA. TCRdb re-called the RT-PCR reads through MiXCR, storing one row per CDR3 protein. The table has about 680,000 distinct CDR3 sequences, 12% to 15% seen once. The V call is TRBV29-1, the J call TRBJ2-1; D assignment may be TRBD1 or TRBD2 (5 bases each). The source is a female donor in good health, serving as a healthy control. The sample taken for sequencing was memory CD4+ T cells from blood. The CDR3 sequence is CSVEVGTLRGNEQFF. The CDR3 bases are TGCAGCGTTGAGGTTGGGACCTTAAGGGGCAATGAGCAGTTCTTC.